Sequencing of this T cell receptor beta chain was carried out in a study of cytomegalovirus exposure and HLA in healthy donors. The CDR3 covers 18 residues. Deletions cut 4 bases from V and 0 bases from J, with 19 bases between. Germline lookup yields CDR1 LNHDA and CDR2 SQIVND (reference sequence). Primers for the PCR totalled 60 Vbeta and 13 Jbeta. Clones were read by immunoSEQ multiplex PCR, and TCRdb kept only the in-frame ones, dropping some. The table shows about 170,000 clones, with 76% occurring only once. Sequencing input: PBMCs. This clonotype was obtained from a female donor in good health and CMV-seronegative. The chain carries TRBV19 and TRBJ1-5; D is undetermined. CDR3 in amino acids: CASSSQVVGGYSNQPQHF. DNA for the CDR3: TGTGCCAGTAGTAGCCAGGTGGTAGGAGGTTATAGCAATCAGCCCCAGCATTTT.